This T cell receptor (delta chain) was obtained from a study of gamma-delta T cells after stem cell transplantation (dated by TCRdb to 2016 to 2017). In regard to this clone: The clone's antigen remains unknown. For this DNA, TCRdb reports the protein of a much larger clone, which diverges at residue 12, most likely from a read error; the protein presented here is translated directly from the DNA.

The CDR3 runs 15 amino acids, cysteine and phenylalanine included. This entry keeps only the CDR3 DNA: 45 bases, framed from base 1. The germline V gene sets CDR1 to GEAIGNYY and CDR2 to EKD. The library relied on RT-PCR. The listed sequencing device is Illumina MiSeq. TCRdb reanalyzed the public reads with the CATT caller, and identical DNA sequences were merged afterwards. The sample profile shows some 12,000 delta-chain clones; about 1.2% of them were found once. The ten largest account for over 9% of the sample. Sequenced: gamma-delta T cells. This chain joins TRDV2 to TRDJ1; 7 middle bases align to TRDD3. The source is a human donor. It is not recorded whose cells these are; they may come from a transplant donor. The DNA sequence is TGTGCCTGTGATCCCTTACTGGGGAGGACCGATGAACTCATCTTT. Translated, it gives CACDPLLGRTDELIF.